The next 21 T cell receptor beta chains were all read from a single sample in a study of blood T cell repertoires in COVID-19. Produced via immunoSEQ multiplex PCR; TCRdb's table is partial and in-frame only. The sample has about 270,000 clones, 70% to 90% seen once; the top ten hold around 1%. The material sequenced was PBMCs or T cells enriched from blood (not recorded which). The source is a woman under 40 who had recovered from COVID-19.

The chain employs TRBV6-5 and TRBJ2-7; tentative D call: TRBD2 (6 bases). The germline V gene has CDR1 MNHEY and CDR2 SVGAGI. V lost 8 bases and J 3 bases, leaving 17 bases between the germline ends. CDR3 length equals 14 residues. The DNA of the CDR3 is TGTGCCAGCCGCCGGAGGGAAAGACTCTACGAGCAGTACTTC. This sequence encodes CASRRRERLYEQYF.

The rearrangement uses TRBV2 and TRBJ2-3; 8 nucleotides align to TRBD2. J gave up 3 bases and V 3 bases, and 8 bases lay outside the gene matches. Germline assignment: CDR1 SNHLY and CDR2 FYNNEI. The CDR3 is made up of 16 amino acids. The DNA for the CDR3 is TGTGCCAGCAGTGAGTCCGGGACTAGGGTGACAGATACGCAGTATTTT. Amino acids: CASSESGTRVTDTQYF.

V is TRBV28 and J is TRBJ1-4; the D is unclear. V shed 5 bases and J shed 4 bases, with 8 bases lying between them. CDR1 is MDHEN, CDR2 SYDVKM, per germline. CDR3 length: 13 amino acids. CDR3 nucleotides: TGTGCCAGCAGTCCCGAGTTTAATGAAAAACTGTTTTTT. It codes for CASSPEFNEKLFF.

The chain links TRBV6-2 or TRBV6-3 to TRBJ2-7; TRBD1 aligns across 9 bases. Trimming took 2 bases from V and 0 from J; bases not matched to a gene: 5. CDR3 length equals 16 residues. Per germline, CDR1 MNHEY and CDR2 SVGEGT. This CDR3 reads CASSYGDRDPSYEQYF. CDR3 bases: TGTGCCAGCAGTTACGGGGACAGGGACCCCTCCTACGAGCAGTACTTC.

As DNA, the CDR3 is TGTGCCAGCAGCCCATGGGAACAGGGGGCTGTTAACTATGGCTACACCTTC. Translated, it gives CASSPWEQGAVNYGYTF. The V call is TRBV7-6, the J call TRBJ1-2; 9 bases map to TRBD1. CDR1 SGHVS and CDR2 FNYEAQ come from the germline V gene. With V trimmed by 5 bases and J by 1 base, 11 bases remained unmatched. This CDR3 is 17 amino acids long.

The chain carries TRBV5-1 and TRBJ1-1, with TRBD1 matching over 7 bases. V was clipped by 5 bases and J by 4 bases; unmatched bases: 8. CDR1 and CDR2 (germline): SGHRS, YFSETQ. CDR3 length equals 14 residues. The CDR3 protein is CASSEGRGFTEAFF. The CDR3 coding sequence is TGCGCCAGCAGTGAGGGCAGGGGGTTCACTGAAGCTTTCTTT.

The V and J genes are TRBV5-4 and TRBJ1-2; 8 positions agree with TRBD1. Germline V gives CDR1 SGHNT, CDR2 YYREEE (reference sequence). The CDR3 is 14 residues long. Unmatched junction bases numbered 5, after V lost 0 bases and J lost 7 bases. The CDR3 DNA is TGTGCCAGCAGCTTGGGGGGACAGGTTTCTGGCTACACCTTC. It encodes CASSLGGQVSGYTF.

As for this clone: Other DNA sequences in the same sample also yield this CDR3. V and J are TRBV12-3 or TRBV12-4 and TRBJ1-5; D perhaps matches TRBD1 (6 bases). The CDR3 loop spans 13 amino acids. V shed 6 bases and J shed 4 bases, with 10 bases lying between them. CDR3: CASRPTGNQPQHF. The CDR3 coding sequence is TGTGCCAGCAGACCGACAGGAAATCAGCCCCAGCATTTT.

The chain recombines TRBV5-1 with TRBJ1-6; 8 bases align to TRBD1. Germline lookup yields CDR1 SGHRS and CDR2 YFSETQ. The junction had 12 bases not matched to a gene; V was cut back by 4 bases and J by 6 bases. This CDR3 has 17 residues. The DNA for the CDR3 is TGCGCCAGCAGCCGGACACCGATGGACAGGGTTAATTCACCCCTCCACTTT. Translated, it gives CASSRTPMDRVNSPLHF.

This clone has only one observation. The chain couples TRBV5-1 to TRBJ2-1, with 11 bases aligning to TRBD2. The trim removed 0 bases at V and 8 bases at J, leaving 4 bases unmatched. Per the germline V gene, CDR1 is SGHRS and CDR2 is YFSETQ. This CDR3 contains 15 residues. CDR3 bases: TGCGCCAGCAGCTTGGTACTAGCGGGAGAGGATGAGCAGTTCTTC. Amino acid sequence: CASSLVLAGEDEQFF.

This chain links TRBV4-1 with TRBJ2-3, with TRBD2 matching over 12 bases. The germline CDR1 and CDR2 sequences are MGHRA and YSYEKL. The CDR3 is 17 residues long. The junction had 8 bases not matched to a gene; V was cut back by 1 base and J by 6 bases. The CDR3 region is CASSQAALAGGEDTQYF. DNA of the CDR3: TGCGCCAGCAGCCAAGCGGCACTAGCGGGAGGAGAGGATACGCAGTATTTT.

The rearrangement uses TRBV14 and TRBJ1-6; D might be TRBD1 (5 bases). V was clipped by 2 bases and J by 4 bases, with 9 bases between them. CDR1 SGHDN and CDR2 FVKESK come from the germline V gene. The CDR3 consists of 15 residues. For the CDR3, the DNA is TGTGCCAGCAGCCAATCAGGGTATTATAATTCACCCCTCCACTTT. Encoded protein: CASSQSGYYNSPLHF.

The CDR3, as DNA: TGCAGTGCTAGTTGGGCAGGCTCCTACAATGAGCAGTTCTTC. As protein: CSASWAGSYNEQFF. The chain recombines TRBV20-1 with TRBJ2-1; D not certain. The CDR3 length is 14 residues. V lost 3 bases and J lost 0, with 9 bases in between. Germline V lookup: CDR1 DFQATT, CDR2 SNEGSKA (reference sequence).

The V gene is TRBV7-2, the J gene TRBJ1-2; D is ambiguous. Trimming stripped 1 base from V and 3 bases from J, with 9 bases between. There are 14 residues in the CDR3. Germline V gives CDR1 SGHTA, CDR2 FQGNSA. CDR3 sequence (DNA): TGTGCCAGCAGCTTAGGCCGGGAACACTATGGCTACACCTTC. Translated: CASSLGREHYGYTF.

The chain carries TRBV5-1 and TRBJ2-1, with 8 bases fitting TRBD2. Germline CDR1 and CDR2: SGHRS and YFSETQ. The CDR3 length is 15 residues. With 3 bases clipped from V and 8 bases from J, the junction kept 10 bases outside the gene matches. CDR3 sequence reads: CASSSGLVKPDEQFF. The CDR3, as DNA: TGCGCCAGCAGCTCGGGACTAGTAAAACCCGATGAGCAGTTCTTC. Complete variable domain (other parts from reference TRBV5-1 and TRBJ2-1): KAGVTQTPRYLIKTRGQQVTLSCSPISGHRSVSWYQQTPGQGLQFLFEYFSETQRNKGNFPGRFSGRQFSNSRSEMNVSTLELGDSALYLCASSSGLVKPDEQFFGPGTRLTVL.

The rearrangement joins TRBV5-6 to TRBJ1-1; maybe TRBD1 (5 bases). The CDR3 is 16 amino acids. V lost 3 bases and J 5 bases, leaving 20 bases between the germline ends. Per germline, CDR1 SGHDT and CDR2 YYEEEE. The CDR3 DNA sequence: TGTGCCAGCAGCTCGGGACTCTTTGGGCGCAGGACTGAAGCTTTCTTT. It encodes CASSSGLFGRRTEAFF.

V and J are TRBV27 and TRBJ2-7; unclear D gene. The CDR3 totals 13 residues. Per germline, CDR1 MNHEY and CDR2 SMNVEV (reference sequence). The V gene lost 7 bases and the J gene lost 2 bases, with 12 bases spanning the gap. The CDR3 region has the DNA TGTGCCAGCAAACCCCAGAACACCTACGAGCAGTACTTC. Protein: CASKPQNTYEQYF.

This clone came up a few times. V gene TRBV27 combines with J gene TRBJ2-7; 9 positions match TRBD2. The ends lost 6 bases at V and 4 bases at J; junction bases unmatched: 7. Looked up from germline, CDR1 is MNHEY and CDR2 is SMNVEV (reference sequence). The CDR3 totals 14 residues. The CDR3 region is CASRNIAGDYEQYF. In DNA form, the CDR3 reads TGTGCCAGCAGGAACATAGCGGGGGATTACGAGCAGTACTTC.

The chain has TRBV28 and TRBJ1-6, with TRBD1 matching 8 bases. From germline, CDR1 is MDHEN and CDR2 SYDVKM. V lost 1 base and J lost 11; bases outside the gene matches: 10. There are 16 residues in the CDR3. CDR3 nucleotides: TGTGCCAGCAGTTTATCAGGGGGCCCACCAAGGACACCCCTCCACTTT. Protein product: CASSLSGGPPRTPLHF.

The V gene is TRBV29-1, the J gene TRBJ1-2, with D possibly being TRBD1 (6 bases). Germline V gives CDR1 SQVTM, CDR2 ANQGSEA. The CDR3 length is 11 residues. The CDR3 sequence is CSTGANYGYTF. CDR3 in DNA: TGCTCGACAGGAGCTAACTATGGCTACACCTTC.

The chain has TRBV5-1 and TRBJ2-3; 12 bases agree with TRBD2. The length of the CDR3 is 14 residues. V trimming: 3 bases; J trimming: 5 bases; junction bases outside the gene matches: 1. CDR1 and CDR2 (germline): SGHRS, YFSETQ. The CDR3 coding sequence is TGCGCCAGCAGCTGGGGACTAGCGGGAGATACGCAGTATTTT. Protein: CASSWGLAGDTQYF.